A selection of T cell receptor beta chains follows, all from one sample in a study of blood T cells in healthy people across ages. A single record per CDR3 protein comes from TCRdb applying MiXCR to the 5' RACE reads. The sample shows approximately 730,000 distinct CDR3 sequences, approximately 43% of them seen only once. Sequencing input: blood. The receptor source for this set is a woman in her sixties in good health. Each CDR3 is given with its conserved first and last residue. Each record gives: V gene, clone size, J gene, D gene, CDR3 protein, CDR3 DNA. D genes are given only for firm matches. Clone sizes are given selectively: once, few, many, or a class where the clone is expanded.

V: TRBV4-1
size: many
J: TRBJ1-5
D: -
CDR3: CASSPSVGDNQPQHF
DNA: TGCGCCAGCAGCCCCTCTGTGGGCGACAATCAGCCCCAGCATTTT

V: TRBV6-2/TRBV6-3
size: -
J: TRBJ2-5
D: -
CDR3: CASRDPRETQYF
DNA: TGTGCCAGCAGAGACCCAAGAGAGACCCAGTACTTC

V: TRBV5-1
size: -
J: TRBJ2-5
D: -
CDR3: CASSLTRGSANQETQYF
DNA: TGCGCCAGCAGCTTAACCCGGGGCTCGGCAAACCAAGAGACCCAGTACTTC

V: TRBV19
size: -
J: TRBJ2-1
D: -
CDR3: CASSAKPGHEQFF
DNA: TGTGCCAGTAGTGCCAAACCCGGCCATGAGCAGTTCTTC

V: TRBV20-1
size: many
J: TRBJ2-3
D: TRBD2
CDR3: CSARVLPLGRERADTQYF
DNA: TGCAGTGCTAGAGTTCTGCCTTTGGGGCGGGAGAGAGCAGATACGCAGTATTTT

V: TRBV27
size: -
J: TRBJ2-3
D: -
CDR3: CASSHQGSDTQYF
DNA: TGTGCCAGCAGTCACCAAGGCTCAGATACGCAGTATTTT

V: TRBV5-6
size: -
J: TRBJ2-1
D: TRBD2
CDR3: CASSLGTSDPPYNEQFF
DNA: TGTGCCAGCAGCTTAGGGACTAGCGACCCGCCCTACAATGAGCAGTTCTTC

V: TRBV20-1
size: -
J: TRBJ2-2
D: TRBD2
CDR3: CSAKAGGSIGELFF
DNA: TGCAGTGCTAAGGCGGGAGGTAGTATCGGGGAGCTGTTTTTT

V: TRBV2
size: few
J: TRBJ2-5
D: -
CDR3: CASRDRTQYF
DNA: TGTGCCAGCAGGGACAGGACCCAGTACTTC

V: TRBV10-3
size: -
J: TRBJ2-1
D: TRBD1
CDR3: CAISEWTGRNMGNEQFF
DNA: TGTGCCATCAGTGAGTGGACAGGGCGCAACATGGGGAATGAGCAGTTCTTC

V: TRBV24-1
size: -
J: TRBJ1-5
D: -
CDR3: CATSDPTGLGQPQHF
DNA: TGTGCCACCAGTGACCCAACAGGGTTGGGCCAGCCCCAGCATTTT

V: TRBV6-5
size: -
J: TRBJ2-5
D: TRBD1
CDR3: CASSYATGPGETQYF
DNA: TGTGCCAGCAGTTACGCGACAGGGCCGGGGGAGACCCAGTACTTC

V: TRBV20-1
size: -
J: TRBJ2-1
D: -
CDR3: CSARDLGDSGKGGYEQFF
DNA: TGCAGTGCTAGAGATCTGGGGGATAGCGGAAAAGGAGGTTATGAGCAGTTCTTC

V: TRBV12-3/TRBV12-4
size: few
J: TRBJ2-3
D: -
CDR3: CASGTGYTQYF
DNA: TGTGCCAGCGGCACAGGCTATACGCAGTATTTT

V: TRBV29-1
size: -
J: TRBJ2-7
D: -
CDR3: CSYRSSYEQYF
DNA: TGCAGTTACAGGAGCTCCTACGAGCAGTACTTC

V: TRBV9
size: many
J: TRBJ2-1
D: TRBD2
CDR3: CASSETSAYNEQFF
DNA: TGTGCCAGCAGTGAAACTAGCGCATACAATGAGCAGTTCTTC

V: TRBV2
size: -
J: TRBJ2-6
D: -
CDR3: CASSDTRKSGANALTF
DNA: TGTGCCAGCAGTGATACGAGGAAATCTGGGGCCAACGCCCTGACTTTC

V: TRBV6-2/TRBV6-3
size: -
J: TRBJ2-3
D: TRBD2
CDR3: CASSYKGLAGFRDTQYF
DNA: TGTGCCAGCAGTTACAAGGGACTAGCGGGATTCAGAGATACGCAGTATTTT

V: TRBV20-1
size: -
J: TRBJ2-7
D: -
CDR3: CSAREFGDEQYF
DNA: TGCAGTGCTAGAGAATTCGGGGACGAGCAGTACTTC

V: TRBV20-1
size: -
J: TRBJ1-1
D: -
CDR3: CSLQIGDKNTEAFF
DNA: TGCAGCCTCCAAATAGGGGACAAGAACACTGAAGCTTTCTTT

V: TRBV6-5
size: few
J: TRBJ2-2
D: -
CDR3: CASTSATGELFF
DNA: TGTGCCAGCACTTCGGCGACCGGGGAGCTGTTTTTT

V: TRBV4-2
size: -
J: TRBJ1-2
D: -
CDR3: CASSQDGDGGHYGYTF
DNA: TGTGCCAGCAGCCAAGATGGGGACGGCGGCCACTATGGCTACACCTTC

V: TRBV5-4
size: -
J: TRBJ1-1
D: -
CDR3: CASSVQTHTEAFF
DNA: TGTGCCAGCAGCGTGCAGACCCACACTGAAGCTTTCTTT

V: TRBV11-3
size: few
J: TRBJ2-5
D: -
CDR3: CASSQSGETQYF
DNA: TGTGCCAGCAGCCAATCAGGAGAGACCCAGTACTTC

V: TRBV6-5
size: few
J: TRBJ2-4
D: TRBD1
CDR3: CASSYPTGGNEQYF
DNA: TGTGCCAGCAGTTACCCGACAGGGGGCAATGAGCAGTACTTC

V: TRBV9
size: few
J: TRBJ1-6
D: -
CDR3: CASSTNSNNSPLHF
DNA: TGTGCCAGCAGCACTAACAGTAATAATTCACCCCTCCACTTT

V: TRBV5-1
size: -
J: TRBJ2-3
D: -
CDR3: CASNDLGADTQYF
DNA: TGCGCCAGCAACGATCTGGGAGCAGATACGCAGTATTTT

V: TRBV20-1
size: -
J: TRBJ2-7
D: TRBD1
CDR3: CSASPGQVGERDYEQYF
DNA: TGCAGTGCTAGCCCCGGACAGGTCGGCGAAAGGGACTACGAGCAGTACTTC

V: TRBV3-1
size: few
J: TRBJ2-7
D: TRBD2
CDR3: CASSPPTSGRAYEQYF
DNA: TGTGCCAGCAGCCCCCCCACTAGCGGGAGGGCCTACGAGCAGTACTTC

V: TRBV18
size: -
J: TRBJ1-1
D: -
CDR3: CASSPTAGVFTTEAFF
DNA: TGTGCCAGCTCACCTACTGCGGGGGTTTTTACCACTGAAGCTTTCTTT

V: TRBV13
size: -
J: TRBJ1-2
D: -
CDR3: CASSSGQSGYTF
DNA: TGTGCCAGCAGCTCCGGACAGAGCGGCTACACCTTC

V: TRBV5-1
size: -
J: TRBJ2-4
D: -
CDR3: CASGLGGIGGEQYF
DNA: TGCGCCAGCGGTCTAGGCGGCATAGGGGGGGAGCAGTACTTC

V: TRBV20-1
size: -
J: TRBJ2-3
D: TRBD1
CDR3: CSATLRDRLSDTQYF
DNA: TGCAGTGCCACCCTCCGGGACAGACTATCAGATACGCAGTATTTT

V: TRBV5-1
size: -
J: TRBJ2-7
D: -
CDR3: CASSFAGEPYEQYF
DNA: TGCGCCAGCAGCTTCGCAGGGGAACCCTACGAGCAGTACTTC

V: TRBV5-1
size: -
J: TRBJ2-2
D: -
CDR3: CASSFSGEPTGELFF
DNA: TGCGCCAGCAGCTTTAGCGGAGAACCCACCGGGGAGCTGTTTTTT

V: TRBV9
size: -
J: TRBJ2-1
D: -
CDR3: CASSVFSVAANEQFF
DNA: TGTGCCAGCAGCGTATTTAGCGTGGCCGCCAATGAGCAGTTCTTC

V: TRBV11-1
size: -
J: TRBJ2-1
D: TRBD2
CDR3: CASSLVAGTSGYNEQFF
DNA: TGTGCCAGCAGCTTAGTGGCCGGGACTAGCGGATACAATGAGCAGTTCTTC

V: TRBV7-6
size: -
J: TRBJ1-1
D: TRBD1
CDR3: CASSAPGGPNTEAFF
DNA: TGTGCCAGCAGCGCACCAGGGGGCCCGAACACTGAAGCTTTCTTT

V: TRBV20-1
size: few
J: TRBJ2-6
D: -
CDR3: CSAIDSSGANVLTF
DNA: TGCAGTGCCATCGACAGCTCTGGGGCCAACGTCCTGACTTTC

V: TRBV20-1
size: -
J: TRBJ2-1
D: -
CDR3: CSARGGSLSEQFF
DNA: TGCAGTGCTAGAGGTGGGAGCCTTAGTGAGCAGTTCTTC

V: TRBV7-9
size: many
J: TRBJ1-4
D: TRBD1
CDR3: CASSPGQGGEKLFF
DNA: TGTGCCAGCAGTCCGGGACAGGGGGGTGAAAAACTGTTTTTT

V: TRBV30
size: few
J: TRBJ1-2
D: -
CDR3: CAWNLWNYGYTF
DNA: TGTGCCTGGAATCTGTGGAACTATGGCTACACCTTC

V: TRBV11-1
size: -
J: TRBJ2-7
D: TRBD2
CDR3: CASSLRGGPYNEQYF
DNA: TGTGCCAGCAGCTTGCGGGGGGGCCCCTATAATGAGCAGTACTTC

V: TRBV21-1
size: -
J: TRBJ2-1
D: -
CDR3: CASSLGLAVSHEQFF
DNA: TGTGCCAGCAGCCTGGGACTAGCGGTCTCCCATGAGCAGTTCTTC

V: TRBV20-1
size: -
J: TRBJ2-7
D: -
CDR3: CSANAASLSSYEQYF
DNA: TGCAGTGCTAACGCGGCTAGCCTTAGCTCCTACGAGCAGTACTTC

V: TRBV20-1
size: -
J: TRBJ2-7
D: TRBD2
CDR3: CSARRGLAGGSYEQYF
DNA: TGCAGTGCTAGAAGGGGACTAGCGGGGGGCTCCTACGAGCAGTACTTC

V: TRBV6-5
size: few
J: TRBJ1-2
D: -
CDR3: CASSYSGTGGYTF
DNA: TGTGCCAGCAGTTACTCGGGGACGGGGGGCTACACCTTC

V: TRBV6-6
size: -
J: TRBJ2-3
D: TRBD2
CDR3: CASSYSASGGEGTQYF
DNA: TGTGCCAGCAGTTACTCGGCTAGCGGGGGGGAGGGTACGCAGTATTTT

V: TRBV7-2
size: -
J: TRBJ2-7
D: TRBD1
CDR3: CASSRTGPTYEQYF
DNA: TGTGCCAGCAGCCGGACAGGACCTACTTACGAGCAGTACTTC

V: TRBV24-1
size: few
J: TRBJ2-1
D: -
CDR3: CATSDLPSNEQFF
DNA: TGTGCCACCAGTGATTTGCCCTCGAATGAGCAGTTCTTC

V: TRBV5-8
size: few
J: TRBJ2-3
D: TRBD2
CDR3: CASSLVVAGLTDTQYF
DNA: TGTGCCAGCAGCTTGGTAGTAGCGGGGTTAACAGATACGCAGTATTTT

V: TRBV7-9
size: few
J: TRBJ1-6
D: -
CDR3: CASSLAAGSPLHF
DNA: TGTGCCAGCAGCTTAGCGGCTGGTTCACCCCTCCACTTT

V: TRBV10-2
size: many
J: TRBJ2-3
D: -
CDR3: CASIQGHLSTDTQYF
DNA: TGCGCCAGCATACAGGGACATCTGAGCACAGATACGCAGTATTTT